This is a list of T cell receptor beta chains from one sample in a study of cytomegalovirus exposure and HLA in healthy donors. This table comes from immunoSEQ multiplex PCR, and its TCRdb copy is limited to in-frame clones, with some not included. The sample lists around 140,000 clones, roughly 10% occurring once. The sample taken for sequencing was PBMCs. Every receptor here comes from a man in his forties or fifties in good health and CMV-seronegative. Each CDR3 is given with its conserved first and last residue. A D gene is named only where the DNA matches it firmly. For some rows the clone size is stated as once, few or many, or as a class when expanded; others skip it.

v_gene: TRBV5-1; d_gene: -; abundance: -; j_gene: TRBJ1-1; CDR3nt: TGCGCCAGCAGCTTGGGACGGGATACTGAAGCTTTCTTT; CDR3aa: CASSLGRDTEAFF
v_gene: TRBV28; d_gene: -; abundance: few; j_gene: TRBJ1-4; CDR3nt: TGTGCCAGCAGTTCGTTATTAGAGGGTGAAAAACTGTTTTTT; CDR3aa: CASSSLLEGEKLFF
v_gene: TRBV2; d_gene: -; abundance: few; j_gene: TRBJ1-1; CDR3nt: TGTGCCAGCAGACCTTACAGGGCTAGTTACACTGAAGCTTTCTTT; CDR3aa: CASRPYRASYTEAFF
v_gene: TRBV6-5; d_gene: -; abundance: -; j_gene: TRBJ2-7; CDR3nt: TGTGCCAGCAGCTCTGACAGCCAACCCTACGAGCAGTACTTC; CDR3aa: CASSSDSQPYEQYF
v_gene: TRBV9; d_gene: TRBD1; abundance: -; j_gene: TRBJ1-3; CDR3nt: TGTGCCAGCTCCAGGGGACAGACTCTCTCTGGAAACACCATATATTTT; CDR3aa: CASSRGQTLSGNTIYF
v_gene: TRBV4-1; d_gene: -; abundance: few; j_gene: TRBJ1-2; CDR3nt: TGCGCCAGCAGCCTCCCCGGGACACCCAACTATGGCTACACCTTC; CDR3aa: CASSLPGTPNYGYTF
v_gene: TRBV18; d_gene: TRBD1; abundance: once; j_gene: TRBJ2-7; CDR3nt: TGTGCCAGCTCAGAGCGACAGGGGCTAAACTACGAGCAGTACTTC; CDR3aa: CASSERQGLNYEQYF
v_gene: TRBV6-1; d_gene: TRBD2; abundance: -; j_gene: TRBJ2-7; CDR3nt: TGTGCCAGCAGTCGCGGACTAGCGGGCAACGAGCAGTACTTC; CDR3aa: CASSRGLAGNEQYF
v_gene: TRBV23-1; d_gene: -; abundance: few; j_gene: TRBJ1-5; CDR3nt: TGCGCCAGCAGCCCTAGGCCCCAGCATTTT; CDR3aa: CASSPRPQHF
v_gene: TRBV7-8; d_gene: TRBD1; abundance: -; j_gene: TRBJ1-4; CDR3nt: TGTGCCAGCAGCACCCACAGGGGGGGCAATGAAAAACTGTTTTTT; CDR3aa: CASSTHRGGNEKLFF
v_gene: TRBV27; d_gene: -; abundance: few; j_gene: TRBJ1-1; CDR3nt: TGTGCCAGCAGTTTATCGATCGGGACTGGGGTTACTGAAGCTTTTTTT; CDR3aa: CASSLSIGTGVTEAFF
v_gene: TRBV9; d_gene: -; abundance: few; j_gene: TRBJ1-1; CDR3nt: TGTGCCAGCAGCGTAGCAGGGGACACTGAAGCTTTCTTT; CDR3aa: CASSVAGDTEAFF
v_gene: TRBV2; d_gene: TRBD2; abundance: -; j_gene: TRBJ2-5; CDR3nt: TGTGCCACGGGACTAGCGGTTGAGACCCAGTACTTC; CDR3aa: CATGLAVETQYF
v_gene: TRBV6-1; d_gene: TRBD1; abundance: -; j_gene: TRBJ2-7; CDR3nt: TGTGCCAGCAAGGGACAGGGGACCTACGAGCAGTACTTC; CDR3aa: CASKGQGTYEQYF
v_gene: TRBV11-2; d_gene: TRBD1; abundance: few; j_gene: TRBJ2-7; CDR3nt: TGTGCCAGCAGCCGTTTATCCGGGACAGGGGGCGTAGGGTACTTC; CDR3aa: CASSRLSGTGGVGYF
v_gene: TRBV7-9; d_gene: -; abundance: few; j_gene: TRBJ2-5; CDR3nt: TGTGCCAGCAGCTCGATTCGGGAGACCCAGTACTTC; CDR3aa: CASSSIRETQYF
v_gene: TRBV2; d_gene: -; abundance: -; j_gene: TRBJ1-1; CDR3nt: TGTGCCAGCGTAGAGGAGAGGGTTAACACTGAAGCTTTCTTT; CDR3aa: CASVEERVNTEAFF
v_gene: TRBV11-2; d_gene: -; abundance: -; j_gene: TRBJ1-2; CDR3nt: TGTGCCAGCAGCTCCCTGGGGCGAAATGGCTACACCTTC; CDR3aa: CASSSLGRNGYTF
v_gene: TRBV12-5; d_gene: TRBD1; abundance: few; j_gene: TRBJ2-5; CDR3nt: TGTGCTAGTGGTTTGGAGACAGGGTTTGAGACCCAGTACTTC; CDR3aa: CASGLETGFETQYF
v_gene: TRBV18; d_gene: TRBD1; abundance: -; j_gene: TRBJ1-4; CDR3nt: TGTGCCAGCTCACCGATGAGGGGGCGGGATGAAAAACTGTTTTTT; CDR3aa: CASSPMRGRDEKLFF
v_gene: TRBV7-6; d_gene: TRBD1; abundance: few; j_gene: TRBJ2-7; CDR3nt: TGTGCCAGCAGCCCGAGACAGGGGGCGACTGAGCAGTACTTC; CDR3aa: CASSPRQGATEQYF
v_gene: TRBV28; d_gene: TRBD1; abundance: -; j_gene: TRBJ2-7; CDR3nt: TGTGCCAGCAGCTCAGGGGGACACGAGCAGTACTTC; CDR3aa: CASSSGGHEQYF
v_gene: TRBV5-4; d_gene: TRBD1; abundance: few; j_gene: TRBJ2-3; CDR3nt: TGTGCCAGCAGCTTGGAAACCGGGACAGGGGCAGATACGCAGTATTTT; CDR3aa: CASSLETGTGADTQYF
v_gene: TRBV5-4; d_gene: -; abundance: few; j_gene: TRBJ2-7; CDR3nt: TGTGCCAGCAGTCGGGACTCCTACGAGCAGTACTTC; CDR3aa: CASSRDSYEQYF
v_gene: TRBV9; d_gene: -; abundance: few; j_gene: TRBJ1-2; CDR3nt: TGTGCCAGCAGCGAGGGAGCCTCGACAGGTTATAACTATGGCTACACCTTC; CDR3aa: CASSEGASTGYNYGYTF
v_gene: TRBV6-5; d_gene: -; abundance: -; j_gene: TRBJ2-3; CDR3nt: TGTGCCAGCAGTTACAGGGGTTTCACAGATACGCAGTATTTT; CDR3aa: CASSYRGFTDTQYF
v_gene: TRBV29-1; d_gene: -; abundance: -; j_gene: TRBJ1-2; CDR3nt: TGCAGCGTTGGAACAGGGCCTCTTAACTATGGCTACACCTTC; CDR3aa: CSVGTGPLNYGYTF
v_gene: TRBV9; d_gene: TRBD1; abundance: -; j_gene: TRBJ2-6; CDR3nt: TGTGCCAGCAGCACGTCGGGACAGGTTCTCTCTGGGGCCAACGTCCTGACTTTC; CDR3aa: CASSTSGQVLSGANVLTF
v_gene: TRBV28; d_gene: TRBD2; abundance: -; j_gene: TRBJ2-3; CDR3nt: TGTGCCAGCAGTTTAGTCACTAGCGGTTCAGATACGCAGTATTTT; CDR3aa: CASSLVTSGSDTQYF
v_gene: TRBV7-9; d_gene: -; abundance: few; j_gene: TRBJ1-5; CDR3nt: TGTGCCAGCAGCTCCATTAAGGGGGATCTACCCCAGCATTTT; CDR3aa: CASSSIKGDLPQHF
v_gene: TRBV27; d_gene: TRBD1; abundance: few; j_gene: TRBJ1-1; CDR3nt: TGTGCCAGCAGTACACAGGGGTGGAACACTGAAGCTTTCTTT; CDR3aa: CASSTQGWNTEAFF
v_gene: TRBV2; d_gene: TRBD1; abundance: -; j_gene: TRBJ1-6; CDR3nt: TGTGCCAGCAGACGGAGACAGGGCTCGAATTCACCCCTCCACTTT; CDR3aa: CASRRRQGSNSPLHF
v_gene: TRBV7-2; d_gene: -; abundance: few; j_gene: TRBJ1-2; CDR3nt: TGTGCCAGCAGCCCCCCCGGCCGGGGGGGCAGTGGCTACACCTTC; CDR3aa: CASSPPGRGGSGYTF
v_gene: TRBV29-1; d_gene: TRBD2; abundance: -; j_gene: TRBJ2-2; CDR3nt: TGCAGCGTTGAAGGACTAGCCGCGGACACCGGGGAGCTGTTTTTT; CDR3aa: CSVEGLAADTGELFF
v_gene: TRBV6-4; d_gene: -; abundance: few; j_gene: TRBJ1-4; CDR3nt: TGTGCCAGCATCTACAGGGACCGCAGGACTAATGAAAAACTGTTTTTT; CDR3aa: CASIYRDRRTNEKLFF
v_gene: TRBV6-5; d_gene: -; abundance: -; j_gene: TRBJ2-1; CDR3nt: TGTGCCAGCAGTTCAAACGCGGGACTTTTCCAGTTCTTC; CDR3aa: CASSSNAGLFQFF
v_gene: TRBV28; d_gene: TRBD1; abundance: -; j_gene: TRBJ2-1; CDR3nt: TGTGCCAGCAGTGGACAGGATTTCAATGAGCAGTTCTTC; CDR3aa: CASSGQDFNEQFF
v_gene: TRBV11-2; d_gene: TRBD2; abundance: few; j_gene: TRBJ2-3; CDR3nt: TGTGCCAGCAGCTTTCCTAGGGACTTCCCGGGGGGTTACACAGATACGCAGTATTTT; CDR3aa: CASSFPRDFPGGYTDTQYF
v_gene: TRBV7-9; d_gene: -; abundance: -; j_gene: TRBJ1-5; CDR3nt: TGTGCCAGCGCTGCAGGCCTTCACGATCAGCCCCAGCATTTT; CDR3aa: CASAAGLHDQPQHF
v_gene: TRBV19; d_gene: -; abundance: -; j_gene: TRBJ1-5; CDR3nt: TGTGCCAGTAGACGAGACAGTAATGGCAATCAGCCCCAGCATTTT; CDR3aa: CASRRDSNGNQPQHF
v_gene: TRBV27; d_gene: -; abundance: few; j_gene: TRBJ2-5; CDR3nt: TGTGCCAGCAGTTTTGGGGCCATGGGAGAGACCCAGTACTTC; CDR3aa: CASSFGAMGETQYF
v_gene: TRBV7-3; d_gene: -; abundance: -; j_gene: TRBJ2-4; CDR3nt: TGTGCCAGCAGCTTAACTGGGGGCCTAGCCAAAAACATTCAGTACTTC; CDR3aa: CASSLTGGLAKNIQYF
v_gene: TRBV2; d_gene: -; abundance: -; j_gene: TRBJ1-2; CDR3nt: TGTGCCACAGACCGGGACACAAGAATCTACACCTTC; CDR3aa: CATDRDTRIYTF
v_gene: TRBV5-4; d_gene: -; abundance: -; j_gene: TRBJ2-7; CDR3nt: TGTGCCAGGTCAGATGTGGGGCCCAACTACGAGCAGTACTTC; CDR3aa: CARSDVGPNYEQYF
v_gene: TRBV5-1; d_gene: -; abundance: few; j_gene: TRBJ2-6; CDR3nt: TGCGCCAGCAGCTTGGTAGCAGGGATCTCTGGGGCCAACGTCCTGACTTTC; CDR3aa: CASSLVAGISGANVLTF
v_gene: TRBV19; d_gene: TRBD2; abundance: -; j_gene: TRBJ2-1; CDR3nt: TGTGCCAGTAGCTCGCCGGGACTAGCGGGAGGGCCAATCTACAATGAGCAGTTCTTC; CDR3aa: CASSSPGLAGGPIYNEQFF
v_gene: TRBV13; d_gene: -; abundance: many; j_gene: TRBJ2-3; CDR3nt: TGTGCCAGCAGCTTAGATAGAAGTAGCACAGATACGCAGTATTTT; CDR3aa: CASSLDRSSTDTQYF
v_gene: TRBV18; d_gene: TRBD1; abundance: few; j_gene: TRBJ1-2; CDR3nt: TGTGCCAGCTCACCACCGGGACAGGGACATCAGCACGGCTACACCTTC; CDR3aa: CASSPPGQGHQHGYTF
v_gene: TRBV6-1; d_gene: TRBD1; abundance: few; j_gene: TRBJ1-5; CDR3nt: TGTGCCAGCAGTGAAGAGGGACAGGGTAAAGGGAGTAGGGGTCAGCCCCAGCATTTT; CDR3aa: CASSEEGQGKGSRGQPQHF
v_gene: TRBV1; d_gene: -; abundance: -; j_gene: TRBJ2-3; CDR3nt: TGCACCAGCAGCCCGATAGCGGGAGGGCTCTGGACAGATACGCAGTATTTT; CDR3aa: CTSSPIAGGLWTDTQYF
v_gene: TRBV6-5; d_gene: -; abundance: -; j_gene: TRBJ1-5; CDR3nt: TGTGCCAGCAGTCGAGGGAGCTCCAATCAGCCCCAGCATTTT; CDR3aa: CASSRGSSNQPQHF
v_gene: TRBV19; d_gene: -; abundance: once; j_gene: TRBJ2-7; CDR3nt: TGTGCCAGTAGTATTAGTCCGGGAGCGATCTACGAGCAGTACTTC; CDR3aa: CASSISPGAIYEQYF